Here is one T cell receptor beta chain with its context. It lacks a known antigen. The data derive from a study of T cells expressing NK-cell markers (dated by TCRdb to 2020 to 2022). Concerning the study at large: Three sorted T-cell subsets (CD3+CD56+NKG2C+, CD3+CD56+NKG2C- and CD3+CD56-NKG2C+) from 7 to 9 donors had their TCR beta-chain repertoires profiled. The libraries were sequenced on Illumina HiSeq 2000/2500, MiSeq or NextSeq, producing 2 x 150 bp reads. Randomly selected healthy volunteers, three men and five women, were used as the eight sequenced donors. Among the eight sequenced donors, seven were HCMV-seropositive and one was HCMV-seronegative. Results and caveats for the whole study, not just this receptor: Those dominant clonotypes were again the most abundant among CD3+CD56-NKG2C+ cells in several donors, at about 25-60.1%. In six donors, the dominant CD3+CD56+NKG2C+ clonotypes were found to rank among the top 10 CD8+ clonotypes and to make up about 1.0-7.5% of CD8+ T cells. Whether the expanded NKG2C-expressing T cell clones were specific for HCMV antigens remained unclear.

Sequencing used an Illumina HiSeq 2000. The TCR beta cDNA libraries were made using 5'RACE template switching, a step that added both a universal primer site and unique molecular identifiers. cDNA synthesis was primed from the TCR beta constant segment and was followed by two successive PCR amplification steps. Per the original workflow: MIGEC was used to demultiplex reads and group reads by UMI, and MiTCR was used to assemble and quantify clonotypes. To exclude erroneous sequences, only TCR cDNA sequences supported by at least two reads were retained. The tcR package was used for downstream repertoire analysis, and clonotypes were matched between fractions using CDR3 nucleotide sequence together with V segment. VDJmatch was used to annotate antigen specificity against VDJdb, with one amino acid substitution in CDR3 permitted. TCRdb reprocessed the reads and provides one entry for every CDR3 protein sequence; no DNA is given. TCRdb assigned the V and J calls; the authors' analysis was not used. For this sample, the table gives about 260,000 distinct CDR3 sequences. Together, the top ten hold about 0.39% of the sample.

The CDR3 spans 18 residues, from the cysteine through the phenylalanine. No DNA appears here. CDR1 and CDR2 are drawn from the germline V gene (reference sequence): DFQATT, SNEGSKA. HCMV serostatus was determined by detecting HCMV-specific IgG in serum with a commercial ELISA kit. Peripheral blood mononuclear cells were isolated from blood by Ficoll density gradient centrifugation. Input material: blood T cells: a sorted CD56 or NKG2C T cell subset, CD4+ or CD8+ T cells, or bulk PBMC T cells (not recorded which). The receptor was isolated from a man between 18 and 35 years old in good health. Donor details come from another sample of the same person, matched by shared clones. Recombination joined TRBV20-1 with TRBJ1-5. The encoded CDR3 is CSARKGTALLYSNQPQHF.